The entry below describes one T cell receptor beta chain. The target antigen is unknown. This sample was included in a study of neoadjuvant anti-PD-1 for oral cavity cancer. About the research overall: Most patients had three to four biweekly doses of 3 mg/kg nivolumab before resection. Whole-study results and caveats: Pretreatment Treg/Th17 ratio correlated inversely with post-treatment tumor clonality.

Blood libraries mostly used approximately 480 ng genomic DNA, six replicates each. Sequenced by immunoSEQ multiplex PCR; TCRdb stores in-frame clones only, minus some. Of about 14,000 clones in the sample, over 55% were seen once. Patients were newly diagnosed with stage II-IVA oral cavity squamous cell carcinoma without prior systemic or radiation treatment. V lost 1 base and J lost 5, with 18 bases in between. The CDR3 has 17 amino acids. Germline CDR1 reads MNHNS; CDR2 reads SASEGT. Sequencing used PBMCs, obtained before nivolumab (anti-PD-1) treatment. The sequence was obtained from a person aged 35-79 years with oral cavity squamous cell carcinoma. The chain links TRBV6-1 to TRBJ1-5; D is ambiguous. The CDR3 spells CASSEDGRAAWYQPQHF. CDR3 DNA: TGTGCCAGCAGTGAAGACGGGAGGGCAGCTTGGTATCAGCCCCAGCATTTT.